A single T cell receptor beta chain is shown here with its context. CDR3 length equals 12 residues. Trimming cost V 6 bases and J 11 bases, with 16 bases left between them. These data are taken from a study of T-cell reconstitution after alpha-beta-depleted transplantation in children. Molecular barcoding with unique molecular identifiers was used for the TCRbeta library. TCRdb re-derived calls from the PCR reads in MiXCR, one entry per CDR3 protein. This sample has about 340,000 distinct CDR3 sequences, with around 10% found just once. The chain recombines TRBV12-3 or TRBV12-4 with TRBJ1-1; D unclear. This specimen was PBMCs from the stem cell graft donor, taken from the stem cell graft. This TCR was sampled from a human donor who donated a stem cell graft to a child with acute lymphoblastic leukemia. The DNA for the CDR3 is TGTGCCAGCAGCCTCTTGGGGTTCCCGGCTTTCTTT. It encodes CASSLLGFPAFF.